This TCR beta chain was sequenced in a study of blood T cell repertoires in COVID-19. About the study: Specimens from acute and convalescent COVID-19 originated in the United States, Italy and Spain. Sample material is recorded as cDNA or gDNA derived from T cells, B-cell-depleted T cells, or PBMCs.

Under the authors' procedure: Reference gene primer amplification in the assay estimated nucleated cell counts. Sequencing was performed with immunoSEQ multiplex PCR; in TCRdb, only in-frame clones are kept and a portion is missing. D and trimming were read from the DNA, whereas the V and J calls and clone size are those reported in that table. Here the sample spans 250,000 to 300,000 clones, approximately 87% being singletons. CDR3 length: 12 residues. Germline V gene lookup returns CDR1 SQVTM and CDR2 ANQGSEA. Trimming removed 8 bases from V and 10 bases from J; junction bases left unmatched: 9. This TCR was sampled from a woman aged 40 to 50 who had recovered from COVID-19. The sample comprised peripheral blood. The chain uses TRBV29-1 and TRBJ1-4; 8 bases line up with TRBD1. CDR3 bases: TGCAGCTCCCGAGGACAGGGCGGAAAACTGTTTTTT. Protein: CSSRGQGGKLFF.